This T cell receptor beta chain was obtained from a study of tumor-infiltrating lymphocytes in primary liver carcinoma (dated by TCRdb to the late 2010s). Background for the entire study: Four or five patients with histopathologically diagnosed primary liver carcinoma underwent surgical resection in China between 2015 and March 2016. The five patients, three men and two women aged 30 to 69 years, had hepatocellular carcinoma (four) or combined HCC and intrahepatic cholangiocarcinoma (one). The five patients had tumors of stage T1-T3 N0M0, with maximum diameters ranging from 4.2 to 10 cm. Roughly 3.5 to 8 million productive TCRbeta reads were obtained per sample, and no significant difference in read depth was found between tissue types. For each liver tumor, the study sampled five regions along with adjacent normal tissue and blood, and applied TCRbeta repertoire sequencing, expression microarrays and whole-exome sequencing. A total of approximately 35 specimens from 5 patients, comprising some 25 tumor regions, 5 adjacent noncancerous liver tissues and 5 peripheral blood samples, were covered by TCRbeta repertoire sequencing. Repertoires from technical replicates were highly reproducible, with mean shared-clone rates approximately 0.9 and correlation coefficients above 0.98. Results the study describes overall, beyond this receptor: With just a handful of patients in the study, the authors point out that the findings should be validated in a larger study. Only the TCR beta chain was sequenced, so true repertoire diversity is likely underestimated because unpaired alpha chains were not captured. Bulk unsorted samples precluded comparing CD4+ and CD8+ T cell repertoires. Repertoire overlap was higher between tumor regions (mean roughly 35%) than tumor-adjacent (approximately 17%) or tumor-blood (roughly 14%) pairs, consistent with antigen-driven expansion. The top 250 clones accounted for a significantly greater share of the repertoire in tumors than in blood (p = 0.039).

V is trimmed back by 6 bases and J by 6 bases, and the junction contains 8 bases that no gene match accounts for. The CDR3 contains 14 residues, cysteine and phenylalanine counted. The DNA shown is the 42-base CDR3, in frame from base 1. A constant-region primer and ProtoScript II reverse transcriptase were used to reverse-transcribe TCRbeta-specific cDNA from 500 ng total RNA. TCRbeta libraries were built with three nested multiplex PCR rounds, a slightly modified ARM-PCR procedure. The first two PCR rounds used multiplex TRBV1-TRBV30 forward primers with a Cbeta reverse primer, each for 10 cycles. Sample barcodes and Illumina adapters were added in a final 25-cycle PCR with Deep VentR polymerase. Before sequencing, amplicons of 200-500 bp were purified from gel using a QIAquick gel extraction kit. An Illumina HiSeq 2500 was used to sequence the TCRbeta amplicons with 250-bp paired-end reads. As for the authors' bioinformatics: Trimmomatic v0.33 was used to quality-trim the reads, and FLASH v1.2.11 was used to merge paired reads so that full CDR3 sequences could be recovered. MiGEC v1.2.1b assigned V, D and J germline segments to the rearranged TCRbeta sequences. Clonotype statistics, along with Shannon-Wiener diversity indices, were calculated using VDJtools v1.0.0. Except for diversity analysis, only the 250 most abundant clonotypes of each sample were used in subsequent analyses to reduce sampling bias. TCRdb ran its own pipeline on the public reads, namely fastp trimming at Q25 and MiXCR clone calling, and kept in-frame beta chains. Under each unique CDR3 protein, matching rows form one entry showing the most common genes and DNA. These V and J calls are TCRdb output, not the study's own analysis. Present in this sample are approximately 330,000 distinct CDR3 sequences, around 60% of which were seen just once. The ten most abundant clones make up about 6.3% of the sample.

In the case of this clonotype: The antigen this receptor binds is unknown. A read error is possible here, since a much larger clone lies one base away.

Blood RNA was extracted from unsorted whole blood using TRIzol reagent, and germline DNA was obtained with the DNeasy Blood & Tissue kit. At the time of sampling, the patients were treatment-naive and had chronic HBV infection. Around 4 milliliters of peripheral blood were collected into K2EDTA tubes before surgery. The sequence was obtained from a man between 35 and 55 years old with primary liver carcinoma and hepatitis B virus infection. This sequence uses TRBV12-3 or TRBV12-4 and TRBJ2-7; 10 central bases correspond to TRBD1. Sequencing was performed on peripheral blood. The DNA sequence reads TGTGCCAGCAGCCTGACAGGGGGCCCGTGCGAGCAGTACTTC. This encodes CASSLTGGPCEQYF.